This T cell receptor beta chain derives from a study of vaccination effects on CD4 cells after COVID-19. Cells that had been cultured for 10 days were the source of isolated CD4+ T cells. Study results and limitations: In the late period after vaccination, infection- and vaccine-induced clones contracted markedly.

Assay: immunoSEQ multiplex PCR; the TCRdb copy retains only in-frame clones and omits some. The profile shows some 39,000 clones, 82% of them singletons. Worth noting for this clone: Its target is not known.

The source of this sequence is a human donor who received a COVID-19 vaccine. The input for sequencing was CD4+ T cells from PBMCs cultured without peptide, taken before COVID-19 vaccination.

DNA for the CDR3: TGTGCCAGCAGCGGGATGGGACAGATCTACAATGAGCAGTTCTTC. Encoded protein: CASSGMGQIYNEQFF. The genes are TRBV5-6 and TRBJ2-1; TRBD1 matches at 7 bases. The CDR3 sequence is 15 residues long. CDR1 is SGHDT, CDR2 YYEEEE, per germline. J lost 3 bases, V lost 4 bases, and 7 bases had no gene match.